These 25 T cell receptor beta chains were all obtained from the same sample, sequenced in a study of blood T cell repertoires in COVID-19. Method: immunoSEQ multiplex PCR; TCRdb's copy keeps in-frame clones and lacks some. The top ten hold under 6.5% of the sample, which has approximately 150,000 clones, approximately 84% seen once. What was sequenced was peripheral blood. The receptor source for this set is a woman aged 45 to 65 with COVID-19, enrolled during active disease.

The CDR3 nucleotides read TGTGCCAGCAGGTCGACAGGGGAGCAGCCCCAGCATTTT. It codes for CASRSTGEQPQHF. The rearrangement links TRBV6-5 to TRBJ1-5; 8 bases map to TRBD1. Per germline, CDR1 MNHEY and CDR2 SVGAGI. With V trimmed by 6 bases and J by 7 bases, 5 bases remained unmatched. This CDR3 is 13 amino acids long.

CDR3: CASSQTDRNTDTQYF. The CDR3 DNA sequence: TGTGCCAGCAGCCAGACGGACAGGAACACAGATACGCAGTATTTT. The gene calls are TRBV9 and TRBJ2-3; 7 nucleotides align to TRBD1. This CDR3 is 15 amino acids long. Per the germline V gene, CDR1 is SGDLS and CDR2 is YYNGEE. J gave up 2 bases and V 4 bases, and 7 bases lay outside the gene matches.

The chain is built from TRBV30 and TRBJ2-2; D possibly corresponds to TRBD1 (7 bases). Germline CDR1 GTSNPN, CDR2 SVGIG (reference sequence). V shed 8 bases and J shed 0 bases, with 16 bases lying between them. The CDR3 length is 15 residues. The CDR3 loop is CASQGGPTNTGELFF. The CDR3 DNA is TGTGCCAGCCAGGGGGGCCCAACGAACACCGGGGAGCTGTTTTTT. Together with reference TRBV30 and TRBJ2-2, the CDR3 gives the full variable domain: SQTIHQWPATLVQPVGSPLSLECTVEGTSNPNLYWYRQAAGRGLQLLFYSVGIGQISSEVPQNLSASRPQDRQFILSSKKLLLSDSGFYLCASQGGPTNTGELFFGEGSRLTVL.

The chain carries TRBV18 and TRBJ2-1; 7 positions match TRBD2. Germline V gene lookup returns CDR1 KGHSH and CDR2 LQKENI. There are 16 residues in the CDR3. V shed 2 bases, J shed 5 bases, and the junction held 9 bases outside the gene matches. CDR3 sequence (DNA): TGTGCCAGCTCACCAGCAGGCGGGGGATATAACAATGAGCAGTTCTTC. Translating it yields CASSPAGGGYNNEQFF.

This chain joins TRBV7-2 and TRBJ2-1, with TRBD2 matching 12 bases. V shed 4 bases, J shed 2 bases, and the junction held 3 bases outside the gene matches. Germline CDR1 is SGHTA and CDR2 is FQGNSA. This CDR3 is 16 amino acids long. The CDR3 DNA reads TGTGCCAGCAGCTCTGCTAGCGGGGGGGCCTACAATGAGCAGTTCTTC. Its protein is CASSSASGGAYNEQFF. The full variable domain, in which reference TRBV7-2 and TRBJ2-1 provide the parts outside the CDR3, is GAGVSQSPSNKVTEKGKDVELRCDPISGHTALYWYRQSLGQGLEFLIYFQGNSAPDKSGLPSDRFSAERTGGSVSTLTIQRTQQEDSAVYLCASSSASGGAYNEQFFGPGTRLTVL.

This clone has only a few counts. CDR3 residues: CASSIGQGADEQYF. The CDR3, as DNA: TGTGCCAGTAGTATAGGACAGGGGGCCGACGAGCAGTACTTC. The chain employs TRBV19 and TRBJ2-7; 10 nucleotides align to TRBD1. This CDR3 contains 14 residues. Germline V CDR1 and CDR2: LNHDA, SQIVND (reference sequence). V was pared by 1 base and J by 5 bases, with 2 bases of the junction left unmatched.

The chain carries TRBV7-3 and TRBJ2-3, with 9 bases aligning to TRBD1. Germline V gene lookup returns CDR1 SGHTA and CDR2 FQGTGA. This CDR3 region has 17 residues. V lost 2 bases, J lost 3 bases, and 9 bases stayed unmatched. The CDR3 DNA reads as TGTGCCAGCAGCTTAGGATCCGGGACAGGGACGACAGATACGCAGTATTTT. Its protein product is CASSLGSGTGTTDTQYF. Full variable domain (outside the CDR3, taken from reference TRBV7-3 and TRBJ2-3): GAGVSQTPSNKVTEKGKYVELRCDPISGHTALYWYRQSLGQGPEFLIYFQGTGAADDSGLPNDRFFAVRPEGSVSTLKIQRTERGDSAVYLCASSLGSGTGTTDTQYFGPGTRLTVL.

CDR3 protein: CASSEVVLPHETQYF. In nucleotides, the CDR3 is TGTGCCAGCAGTGAAGTTGTATTACCACACGAGACCCAGTACTTC. The chain links TRBV6-1 to TRBJ2-5; D unclear. Germline CDR1 and CDR2: MNHNS and SASEGT. The CDR3 runs 15 residues. V was trimmed by 1 base and J by 5 bases, leaving 14 bases between them.

The rearrangement joins TRBV6-2 or TRBV6-3 to TRBJ1-2; 7 bases map to TRBD1. CDR3 length: 15 residues. V gave up 2 bases and J gave up 6 bases; unmatched junction bases: 9. Germline assignment: CDR1 MNHEY and CDR2 SVGEGT. In nucleotides, the CDR3 is TGTGCCAGCAGTTACACCCCGGGACAGCCAAATGGCTACACCTTC. Protein sequence: CASSYTPGQPNGYTF.

V gene TRBV6-5 combines with J gene TRBJ2-1; tentative D call: TRBD1 (5 bases). Trimming shortened V by 0 bases and J by 8 bases, and 17 bases separated the two germline ends. Germline V CDR1 and CDR2: MNHEY, SVGAGI. The CDR3 runs 16 residues. The chain's CDR3 is CASSYSDNPQFDEQFF. CDR3 nucleotide sequence: TGTGCCAGCAGTTACTCGGACAACCCCCAGTTCGATGAGCAGTTCTTC.

The count of this clone is one. The genes are TRBV28 and TRBJ1-1; tentative D call: TRBD1 (5 bases). The CDR3 is made up of 15 amino acids. The germline V gene encodes CDR1 MDHEN and CDR2 SYDVKM. With 4 bases removed from V and 3 bases from J, the gap between germline ends came to 15 bases. The CDR3 sequence is CASSSSGITDTEAFF. The CDR3 DNA is TGTGCCAGCAGTTCGTCAGGGATCACGGACACTGAAGCTTTCTTT.

This clone showed up just a few times. DNA for the CDR3: TGTGCCAGCTCACTCACAGGGGGCGGTGGCTACACCTTC. Protein sequence: CASSLTGGGGYTF. V usage is TRBV18 and J usage is TRBJ1-2, with 9 bases matching TRBD1. This CDR3 region has 13 residues. The junction had 4 bases not matched to a gene; V was cut back by 4 bases and J by 7 bases. The V gene's germline CDR1 is KGHSH and CDR2 LQKENI.

The CDR3 sequence: CASSLNFPGGYNEQFF. CDR3 bases: TGTGCCAGCAGCTTAAATTTCCCGGGGGGCTACAATGAGCAGTTCTTC. The chain couples TRBV7-2 to TRBJ2-1, with 7 bases identical to TRBD2. The germline CDR1 and CDR2 sequences are SGHTA and FQGNSA. The V and J ends lost 2 bases and 3 bases, in that order; junction bases with no gene match: 7. This CDR3 has 16 amino acids. The complete variable domain, with remaining parts taken from reference TRBV7-2 and TRBJ2-1, reads GAGVSQSPSNKVTEKGKDVELRCDPISGHTALYWYRQSLGQGLEFLIYFQGNSAPDKSGLPSDRFSAERTGGSVSTLTIQRTQQEDSAVYLCASSLNFPGGYNEQFFGPGTRLTVL.

The rearrangement links TRBV30 to TRBJ1-4; perhaps TRBD1 as D (5 bases). V dropped 4 bases and J dropped 4 bases, with 13 bases sitting between them. CDR3 length: 14 residues. The V gene's germline CDR1 is GTSNPN and CDR2 SVGIG (reference sequence). The CDR3 nucleotides read TGTGCCTGGAACCGGGCCGGGGGTAATGAAAAACTGTTTTTT. Residues: CAWNRAGGNEKLFF.

This chain connects TRBV13 to TRBJ2-7; 8 bases agree with TRBD2. Germline V gene data show CDR1 as PRHDT and CDR2 as FYEKMQ (reference sequence). The V segment lost 3 bases and the J segment 3 bases; nucleotides outside the gene matches: 7. There are 15 residues in the CDR3. The CDR3 sequence is CASSFVAGGHYEQYF. The DNA of the CDR3 is TGTGCCAGCAGCTTTGTGGCGGGGGGCCACTACGAGCAGTACTTC.

The rearrangement uses TRBV21-1 and TRBJ2-1; whether TRBD1, the table's D call, matches the DNA was not checked. TRBV21-1 corresponds to a pseudogene. The CDR3 is 15 amino acids. DNA for the CDR3: TGTGCCAGCAGCTACACCGGGACAGGGGACAATGAGCAGTTCTTC. This translates into CASSYTGTGDNEQFF.

The chain carries TRBV28 and TRBJ2-5; 11 bases fit TRBD2. The CDR3 consists of 15 residues. Trimming cost V 4 bases and J 1 base; bases outside gene matches: 2. Per germline, CDR1 MDHEN and CDR2 SYDVKM. The CDR3 DNA reads as TGTGCCAGCAGTTCCGGACTAGCGGGCCAAGAGACCCAGTACTTC. Translation gives CASSSGLAGQETQYF.

This clone was counted between two and nine times. The rearrangement links TRBV6-5 to TRBJ2-7; 7 bases line up with TRBD1. The junction had 10 bases not matched to a gene; V was cut back by 6 bases and J by 2 bases. The germline CDR1 and CDR2 sequences are MNHEY and SVGAGI. The CDR3 sequence is 15 residues long. The DNA for the CDR3 is TGTGCCAGCAGGGGTACAGGGGAGAAGGCCTACGAGCAGTACTTC. It encodes CASRGTGEKAYEQYF.

The CDR3 bases are TGCAGTACGAACCTTCGGACTGAAGCTTTCTTT. Amino acids: CSTNLRTEAFF. This chain joins TRBV20-1 and TRBJ1-1; D call uncertain. This CDR3 is 11 amino acids long. The V gene's germline CDR1 is DFQATT and CDR2 SNEGSKA (reference sequence). Between the trimmed V and J ends, which lost 8 bases and 5 bases, there was a span of 12 bases.

This chain connects TRBV5-1 to TRBJ1-6; 8 bases are a match to TRBD1. CDR3 length: 17 amino acids. The germline gives CDR1 SGHRS, CDR2 YFSETQ. The ends lost 0 bases at V and 6 bases at J; junction bases unmatched: 8. The chain's CDR3 is CASSLAGQGAPNSPLHF. As DNA, the CDR3 is TGCGCCAGCAGCTTGGCGGGGCAGGGGGCCCCTAATTCACCCCTCCACTTT.

The V call is TRBV9, the J call TRBJ2-2, with D perhaps TRBD1 (5 bases). The CDR3 consists of 15 residues. Trimming cost V 0 bases and J 4 bases, with 10 bases left between them. Germline loops: CDR1 SGDLS, CDR2 YYNGEE. CDR3 region: CASSVGGSVTGELFF. Written as DNA, the CDR3 is TGTGCCAGCAGCGTAGGGGGCTCGGTCACCGGGGAGCTGTTTTTT.

The chain recombines TRBV15 with TRBJ1-1; D not resolved. With 3 bases removed from V and 6 bases from J, the gap between germline ends came to 11 bases. There are 13 residues in the CDR3. Germline values: CDR1 LNHNV, CDR2 YYDKDF (reference sequence). DNA of the CDR3: TGTGCCACCAGCAGGACTCTGACCCCTGAAGCTTTCTTT. Its protein product is CATSRTLTPEAFF.

CDR3 sequence reads: CASASGGSSPLHF. Written as DNA, the CDR3 is TGTGCCAGCGCGTCAGGGGGATCTTCACCCCTCCACTTT. The J gene is TRBJ1-6, the V gene TRBV12-3 or TRBV12-4, with 7 positions matching TRBD1. The CDR3 is made up of 13 amino acids. Trimming cost V 8 bases and J 9 bases; bases outside gene matches: 7.

The genes are TRBV6-5 and TRBJ2-7; TRBD1 matches at 7 bases. V trimming: 4 bases; J trimming: 3 bases; junction bases outside the gene matches: 6. Germline loops: CDR1 MNHEY, CDR2 SVGAGI. This CDR3 contains 14 residues. CDR3 bases: TGTGCCAGCAGTTCCCCGGGACAGAACTACGAGCAGTACTTC. This translates into CASSSPGQNYEQYF.

This clone was observed a few times. The chain links TRBV20-1 to TRBJ2-5; 10 nucleotides line up with TRBD2. Germline trimming cut 3 bases from V and 4 bases from J; bases unmatched to any gene: 5. The V gene's germline CDR1 is DFQATT and CDR2 SNEGSKA (reference sequence). The CDR3 runs to 14 residues. The CDR3 sequence: CSASRTSGVETQYF. The CDR3 DNA sequence: TGCAGTGCTAGTAGAACTAGCGGGGTAGAGACCCAGTACTTC.